The present entry profiles one T cell receptor (beta chain) with its context. The antigen is unknown. The sample is drawn from a study of cytomegalovirus exposure and HLA in healthy donors. Regarding the study as a whole: The majority of TCR sequences were rare, yet some public TCRs appeared in many donors. Investigators reported under 200 TCR beta chains as tied to cytomegalovirus. It was reportedly the case that the classifier diagnosed cytomegalovirus status with high specificity and sensitivity. An analysis was carried out at a later point. It showed that HLA-associated TCR beta chains were more clonally expanded than equally common non-associated chains.

CDR1 is PRHDT, CDR2 FYEKMQ, per germline (reference sequence). This CDR3 has 13 amino acids. V was clipped by 0 bases and J by 5 bases, with 8 bases between them. This PCR relied on a set of 60 Vbeta primers and 13 Jbeta primers. Profiled with immunoSEQ multiplex PCR; TCRdb holds only in-frame clones, not every one. Among roughly 120,000 clones listed, roughly 80% were seen once. The sequence was obtained from a man aged 25-45 years in good health and CMV-seropositive. Sequencing was done on a sample of PBMCs. The chain combines TRBV13 with TRBJ2-7; D might be TRBD2 (6 bases). CDR3 in amino acids: CASSLGLAHEQYV. CDR3 sequence (DNA): TGTGCCAGCAGCTTAGGACTAGCCCACGAGCAGTACGTC.